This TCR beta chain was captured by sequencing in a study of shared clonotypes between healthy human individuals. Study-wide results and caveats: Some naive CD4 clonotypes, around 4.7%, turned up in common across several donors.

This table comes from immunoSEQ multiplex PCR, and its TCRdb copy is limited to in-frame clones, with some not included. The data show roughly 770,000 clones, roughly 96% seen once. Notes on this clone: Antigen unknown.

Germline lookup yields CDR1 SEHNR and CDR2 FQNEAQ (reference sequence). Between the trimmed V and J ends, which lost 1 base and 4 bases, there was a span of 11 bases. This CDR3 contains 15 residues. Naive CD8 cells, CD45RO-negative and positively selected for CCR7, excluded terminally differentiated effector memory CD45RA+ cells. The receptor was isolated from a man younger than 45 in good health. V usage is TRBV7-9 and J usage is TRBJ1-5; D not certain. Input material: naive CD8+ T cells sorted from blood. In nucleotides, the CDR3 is TGTGCCAGCAGCTTAGACAGTATAGCAAATCAGCCCCAGCATTTT. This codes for CASSLDSIANQPQHF.